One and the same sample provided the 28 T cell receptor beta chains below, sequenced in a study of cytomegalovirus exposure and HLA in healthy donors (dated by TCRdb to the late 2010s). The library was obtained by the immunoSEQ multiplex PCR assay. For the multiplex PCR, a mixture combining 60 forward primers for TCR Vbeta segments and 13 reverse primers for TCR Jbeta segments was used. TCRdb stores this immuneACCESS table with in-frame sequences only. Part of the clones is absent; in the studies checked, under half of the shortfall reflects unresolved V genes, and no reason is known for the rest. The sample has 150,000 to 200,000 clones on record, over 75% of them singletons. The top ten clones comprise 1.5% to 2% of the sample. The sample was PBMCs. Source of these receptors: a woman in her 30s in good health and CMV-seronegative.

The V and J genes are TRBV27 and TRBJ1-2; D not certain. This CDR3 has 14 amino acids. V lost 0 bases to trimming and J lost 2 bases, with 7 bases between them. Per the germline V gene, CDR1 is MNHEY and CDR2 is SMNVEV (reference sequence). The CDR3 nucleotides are TGTGCCAGCAGTTTATCGCCGCAGAACTATGGCTACACCTTC. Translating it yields CASSLSPQNYGYTF.

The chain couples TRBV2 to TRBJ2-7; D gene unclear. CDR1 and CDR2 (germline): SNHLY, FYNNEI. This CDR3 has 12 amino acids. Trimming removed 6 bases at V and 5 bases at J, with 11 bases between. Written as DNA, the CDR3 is TGTGCCAGCAGCTGGCGGTTCGACGAGCAGTACTTC. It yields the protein CASSWRFDEQYF.

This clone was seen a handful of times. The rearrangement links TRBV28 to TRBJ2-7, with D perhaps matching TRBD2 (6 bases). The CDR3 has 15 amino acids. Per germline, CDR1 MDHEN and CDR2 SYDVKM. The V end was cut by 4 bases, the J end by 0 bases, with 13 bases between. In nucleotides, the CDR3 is TGTGCCAGCAGTTCTAGGGACTTCAGCTCCTACGAGCAGTACTTC. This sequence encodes CASSSRDFSSYEQYF. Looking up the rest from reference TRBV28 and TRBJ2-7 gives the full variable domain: DVKVTQSSRYLVKRTGEKVFLECVQDMDHENMFWYRQDPGLGLRLIYFSYDVKMKEKGDIPEGYSVSREKKERFSLILESASTNQTSMYLCASSSRDFSSYEQYFGPGTRLTVT.

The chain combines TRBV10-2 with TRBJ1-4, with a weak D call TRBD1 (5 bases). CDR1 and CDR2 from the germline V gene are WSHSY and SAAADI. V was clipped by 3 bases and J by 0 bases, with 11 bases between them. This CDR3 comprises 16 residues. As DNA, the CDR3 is TGCGCCAGCAGTGATGGGGGGAGTTCAACTAATGAAAAACTGTTTTTT. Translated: CASSDGGSSTNEKLFF.

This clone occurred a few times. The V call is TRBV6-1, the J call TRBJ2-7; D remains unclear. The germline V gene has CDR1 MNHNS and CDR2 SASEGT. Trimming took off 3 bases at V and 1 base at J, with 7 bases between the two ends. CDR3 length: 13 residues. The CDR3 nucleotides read TGTGCCAGCAGTGACGTGACATCCTACGAGCAGTACTTC. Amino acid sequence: CASSDVTSYEQYF.

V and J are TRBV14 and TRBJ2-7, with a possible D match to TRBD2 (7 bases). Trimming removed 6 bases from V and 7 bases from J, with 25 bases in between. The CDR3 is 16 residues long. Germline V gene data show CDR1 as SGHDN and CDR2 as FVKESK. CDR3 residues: CASSTKGGVPVGEQYF. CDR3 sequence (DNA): TGTGCCAGCAGTACCAAAGGGGGGGTCCCTGTGGGGGAGCAGTACTTC.

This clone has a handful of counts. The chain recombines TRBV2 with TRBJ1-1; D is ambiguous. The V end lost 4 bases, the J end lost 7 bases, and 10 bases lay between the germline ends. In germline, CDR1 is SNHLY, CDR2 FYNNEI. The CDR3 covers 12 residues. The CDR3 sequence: CASSGSGGEAFF. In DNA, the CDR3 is TGTGCCAGCAGTGGGTCGGGAGGTGAAGCTTTCTTT. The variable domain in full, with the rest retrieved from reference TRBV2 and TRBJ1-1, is EPEVTQTPSHQVTQMGQEVILRCVPISNHLYFYWYRQILGQKVEFLVSFYNNEISEKSEIFDDQFSVERPDGSNFTLKIRSTKLEDSAMYFCASSGSGGEAFFGQGTRLTVV.

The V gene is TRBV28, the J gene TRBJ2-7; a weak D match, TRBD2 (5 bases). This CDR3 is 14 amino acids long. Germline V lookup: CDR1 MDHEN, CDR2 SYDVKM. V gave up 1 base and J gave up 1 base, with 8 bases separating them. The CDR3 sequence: CASSLYAGSYEQYF. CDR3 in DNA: TGTGCCAGCAGTTTATATGCGGGTTCCTACGAGCAGTACTTC.

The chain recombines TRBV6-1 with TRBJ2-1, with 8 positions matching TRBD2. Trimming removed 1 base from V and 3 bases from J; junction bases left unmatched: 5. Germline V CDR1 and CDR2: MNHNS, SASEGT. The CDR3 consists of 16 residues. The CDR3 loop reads CASSEGLARGYNEQFF. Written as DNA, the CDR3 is TGTGCCAGCAGTGAAGGACTAGCGCGAGGCTACAATGAGCAGTTCTTC.

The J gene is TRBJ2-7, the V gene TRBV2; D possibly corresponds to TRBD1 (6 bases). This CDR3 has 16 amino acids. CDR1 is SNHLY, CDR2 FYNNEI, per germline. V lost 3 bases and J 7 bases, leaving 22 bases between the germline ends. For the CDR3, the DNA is TGTGCCAGCAGTGAGTCCATCGTGGGGGCCAGTGGGGAGCAGTACTTC. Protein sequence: CASSESIVGASGEQYF. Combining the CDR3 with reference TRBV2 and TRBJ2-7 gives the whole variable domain EPEVTQTPSHQVTQMGQEVILRCVPISNHLYFYWYRQILGQKVEFLVSFYNNEISEKSEIFDDQFSVERPDGSNFTLKIRSTKLEDSAMYFCASSESIVGASGEQYFGPGTRLTVT.

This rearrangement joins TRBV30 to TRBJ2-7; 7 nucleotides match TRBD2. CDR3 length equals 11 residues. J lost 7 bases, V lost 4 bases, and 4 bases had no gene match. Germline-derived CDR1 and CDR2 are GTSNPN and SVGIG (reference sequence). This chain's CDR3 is CAWTVGGEQYF. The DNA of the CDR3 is TGTGCCTGGACCGTGGGAGGGGAGCAGTACTTC.

The CDR3 loop is CASSLIVGQGRNNEQFF. The CDR3 region has the DNA TGTGCCAGCAGCTTAATTGTGGGACAGGGTCGTAACAATGAGCAGTTCTTC. The V call is TRBV7-3, the J call TRBJ2-1, with 9 bases aligning to TRBD1. CDR1 and CDR2 from the germline V gene are SGHTA and FQGTGA. The CDR3 has 17 residues. The ends lost 1 base at V and 5 bases at J; junction bases unmatched: 9. Drawing the rest from reference TRBV7-3 and TRBJ2-1, the complete variable domain is GAGVSQTPSNKVTEKGKYVELRCDPISGHTALYWYRQSLGQGPEFLIYFQGTGAADDSGLPNDRFFAVRPEGSVSTLKIQRTERGDSAVYLCASSLIVGQGRNNEQFFGPGTRLTVL.

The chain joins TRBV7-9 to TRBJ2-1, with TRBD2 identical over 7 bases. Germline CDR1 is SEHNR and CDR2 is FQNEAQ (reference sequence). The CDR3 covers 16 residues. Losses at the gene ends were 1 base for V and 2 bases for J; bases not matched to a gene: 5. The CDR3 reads CASSLGGTSAYNEQFF. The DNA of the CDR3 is TGTGCCAGCAGCTTAGGGGGAACTAGCGCCTACAATGAGCAGTTCTTC. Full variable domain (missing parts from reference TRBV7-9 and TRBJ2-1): DTGVSQNPRHKITKRGQNVTFRCDPISEHNRLYWYRQTLGQGPEFLTYFQNEAQLEKSRLLSDRFSAERPKGSFSTLEIQRTEQGDSAMYLCASSLGGTSAYNEQFFGPGTRLTVL.

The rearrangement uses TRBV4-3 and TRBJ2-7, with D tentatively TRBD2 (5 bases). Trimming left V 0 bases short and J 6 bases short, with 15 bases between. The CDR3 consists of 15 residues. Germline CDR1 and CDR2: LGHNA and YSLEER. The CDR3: CASSQEFPRGSEQYF. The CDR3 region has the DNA TGCGCCAGCAGCCAAGAATTTCCCCGTGGGAGCGAGCAGTACTTC.

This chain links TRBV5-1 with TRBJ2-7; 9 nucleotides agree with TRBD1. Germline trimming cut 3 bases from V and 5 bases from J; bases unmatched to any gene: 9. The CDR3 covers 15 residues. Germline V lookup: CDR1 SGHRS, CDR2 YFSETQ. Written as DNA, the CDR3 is TGCGCCAGCAGCTCGGATCGGACAGGGGACGACGAGCAGTACTTC. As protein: CASSSDRTGDDEQYF.

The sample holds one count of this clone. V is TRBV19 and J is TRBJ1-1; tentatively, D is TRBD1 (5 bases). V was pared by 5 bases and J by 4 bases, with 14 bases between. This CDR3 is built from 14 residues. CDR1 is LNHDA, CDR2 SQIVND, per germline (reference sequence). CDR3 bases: TGTGCCAGTAGTCCCGGGGGAGGTGTCACTGAAGCTTTCTTT. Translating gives CASSPGGGVTEAFF.

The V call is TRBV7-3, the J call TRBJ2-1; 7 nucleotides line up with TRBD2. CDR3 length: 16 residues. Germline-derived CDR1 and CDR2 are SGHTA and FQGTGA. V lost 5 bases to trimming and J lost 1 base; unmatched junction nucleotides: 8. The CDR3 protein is CASSQGGGSSYNEQFF. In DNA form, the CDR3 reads TGTGCCAGCAGCCAGGGTGGCGGGAGTTCCTACAATGAGCAGTTCTTC.

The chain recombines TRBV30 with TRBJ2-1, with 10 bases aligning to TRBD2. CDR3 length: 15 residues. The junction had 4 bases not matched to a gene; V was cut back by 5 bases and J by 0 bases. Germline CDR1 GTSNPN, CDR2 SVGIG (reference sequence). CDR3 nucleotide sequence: TGTGCCTGGGGTTCTAGCGGGAGCTCCTACAATGAGCAGTTCTTC. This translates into CAWGSSGSSYNEQFF.

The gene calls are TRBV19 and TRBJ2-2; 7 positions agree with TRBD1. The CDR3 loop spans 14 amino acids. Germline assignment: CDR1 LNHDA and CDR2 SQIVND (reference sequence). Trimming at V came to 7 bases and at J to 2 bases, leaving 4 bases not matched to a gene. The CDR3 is CASKGTENTGELFF. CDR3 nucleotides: TGTGCCAGTAAAGGGACAGAAAACACCGGGGAGCTGTTTTTT.

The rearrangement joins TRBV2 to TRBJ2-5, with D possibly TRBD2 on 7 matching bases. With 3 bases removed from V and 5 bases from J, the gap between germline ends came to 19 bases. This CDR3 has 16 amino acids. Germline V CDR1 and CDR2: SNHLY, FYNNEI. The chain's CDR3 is CASSEPSGGGAETQYF. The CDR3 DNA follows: TGTGCCAGCAGTGAGCCCTCTGGCGGGGGCGCGGAGACCCAGTACTTC.

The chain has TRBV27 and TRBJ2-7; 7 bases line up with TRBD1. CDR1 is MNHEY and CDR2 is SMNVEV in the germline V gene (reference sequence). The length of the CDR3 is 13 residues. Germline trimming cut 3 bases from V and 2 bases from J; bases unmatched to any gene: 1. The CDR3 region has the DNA TGTGCCAGCAGTTTTACAGGGGCCTACGAGCAGTACTTC. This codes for CASSFTGAYEQYF.

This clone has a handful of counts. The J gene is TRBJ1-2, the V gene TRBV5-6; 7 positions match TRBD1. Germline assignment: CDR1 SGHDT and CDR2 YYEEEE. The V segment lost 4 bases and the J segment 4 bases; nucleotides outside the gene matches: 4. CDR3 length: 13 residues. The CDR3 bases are TGTGCCAGCAGCCGGGACAGTCTCTATGGCTACACCTTC. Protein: CASSRDSLYGYTF.

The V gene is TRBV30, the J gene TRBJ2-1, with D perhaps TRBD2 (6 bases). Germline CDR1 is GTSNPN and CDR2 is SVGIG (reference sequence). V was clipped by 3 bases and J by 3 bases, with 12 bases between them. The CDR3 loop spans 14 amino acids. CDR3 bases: TGTGCCTGGAGGTCCCTTAGCGGCTACAATGAGCAGTTCTTC. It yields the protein CAWRSLSGYNEQFF.

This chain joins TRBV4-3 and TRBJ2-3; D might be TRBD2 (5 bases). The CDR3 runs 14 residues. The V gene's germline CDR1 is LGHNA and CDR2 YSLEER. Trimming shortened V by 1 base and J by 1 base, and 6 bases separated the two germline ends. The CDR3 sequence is CASSQGTGTDTQYF. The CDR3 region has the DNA TGCGCCAGCAGCCAAGGGACTGGCACAGATACGCAGTATTTT.

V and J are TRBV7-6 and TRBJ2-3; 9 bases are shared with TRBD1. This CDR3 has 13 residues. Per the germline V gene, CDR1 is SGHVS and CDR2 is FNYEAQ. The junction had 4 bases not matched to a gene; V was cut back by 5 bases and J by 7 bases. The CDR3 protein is CASSLTGGYTQYF. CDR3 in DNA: TGTGCCAGCAGCCTGACAGGGGGGTATACGCAGTATTTT.

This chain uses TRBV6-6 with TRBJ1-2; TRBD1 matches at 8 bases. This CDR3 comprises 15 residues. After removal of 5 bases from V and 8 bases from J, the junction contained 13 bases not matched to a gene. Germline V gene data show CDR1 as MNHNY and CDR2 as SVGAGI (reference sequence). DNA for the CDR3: TGTGCCAGCAGTCCGCGAGCAACCGGACAGGGCGGCTACACCTTC. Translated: CASSPRATGQGGYTF.

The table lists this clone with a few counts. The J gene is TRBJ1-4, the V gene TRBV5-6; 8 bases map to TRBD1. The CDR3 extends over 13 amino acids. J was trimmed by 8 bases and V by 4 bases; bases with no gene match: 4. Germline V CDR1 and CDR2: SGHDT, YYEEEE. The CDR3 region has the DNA TGTGCCAGCAGCCCACAGGGGGGAGAAAAACTGTTTTTT. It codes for CASSPQGGEKLFF.

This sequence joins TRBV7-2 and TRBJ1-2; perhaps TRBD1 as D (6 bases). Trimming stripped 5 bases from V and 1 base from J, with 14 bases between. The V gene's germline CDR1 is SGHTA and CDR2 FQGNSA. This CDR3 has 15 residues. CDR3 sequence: CASSPIGQLNYGYTF. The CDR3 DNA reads TGTGCCAGCAGCCCCATTGGACAGCTTAACTATGGCTACACCTTC.